This TCR beta chain came from a study of radiation and T cells in renal cell carcinoma. Study observations and caveats: Top tumor clonotypes rose in blood 2 weeks post-radiation, then contracted.

Clones were read by immunoSEQ multiplex PCR, and TCRdb kept only the in-frame ones, dropping some. The sample shows some 130,000 clones, 75% to 90% of them seen only once. Time point here: blood 2 weeks post-SBRT. Treatment in this sample: 15 Gy SBRT to primary tumor, nephrectomy 4 weeks later. Serial blood draws occurred at baseline and 2 and 4 weeks post-SBRT. J was trimmed by 4 bases and V by 3 bases; bases with no gene match: 2. The germline V gene has CDR1 SGHTA and CDR2 FQGNSA. The CDR3 extends over 13 amino acids. Notes on this clone: Its antigen is still unknown.

This clonotype was sampled from a woman between 55 and 75 years old with renal cell carcinoma. This material consisted of blood, taken from a patient whose treatment included radiotherapy and nephrectomy. The chain carries TRBV7-2 and TRBJ1-1, with 7 bases matching TRBD1. The CDR3 coding sequence is TGTGCCAGCAGCTTCAGGGGGGCCACTGAAGCTTTCTTT. It specifies CASSFRGATEAFF.